This entry features one T cell receptor beta chain sequence. TCRdb's copy holds only in-frame clones and misses some; the assay was immunoSEQ multiplex PCR. The sample yields about 310,000 clones, 85% to 90% seen once. The sample is drawn from a study of blood T cell repertoires in COVID-19. Sequencing was done on a sample of PBMCs or T cells enriched from blood (not recorded which). The receptor was isolated from a woman between 18 and 29 years old with acute COVID-19.

CDR3 in amino acids: CASRSGVKLFF. The CDR3 coding sequence is TGTGCCAGCAGGTCGGGTGTGAAACTGTTTTTT. The rearrangement links TRBV5-8 to TRBJ1-4; D ambiguous. The CDR3 spans 11 residues. In germline, CDR1 is SGHTS, CDR2 YDEGEE. V lost 5 bases and J 11 bases, leaving 10 bases between the germline ends. Variable domain in full (rest from reference TRBV5-8 and TRBJ1-4): EAGVTQSPTHLIKTRGQQATLRCSPISGHTSVYWYQQALGLGLQFLLWYDEGEERNRGNFPPRFSGRQFPNYSSELNVNALELEDSALYLCASRSGVKLFFGSGTQLSVL.